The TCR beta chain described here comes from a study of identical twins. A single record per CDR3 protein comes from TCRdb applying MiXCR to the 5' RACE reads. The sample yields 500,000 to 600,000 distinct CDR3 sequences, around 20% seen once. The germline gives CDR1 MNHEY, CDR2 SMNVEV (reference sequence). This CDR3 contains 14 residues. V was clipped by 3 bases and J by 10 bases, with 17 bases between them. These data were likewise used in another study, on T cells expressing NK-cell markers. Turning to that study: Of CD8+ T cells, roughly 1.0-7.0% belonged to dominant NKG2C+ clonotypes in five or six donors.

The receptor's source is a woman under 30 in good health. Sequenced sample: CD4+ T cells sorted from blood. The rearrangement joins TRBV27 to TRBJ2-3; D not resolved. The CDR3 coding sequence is TGTGCCAGCAGTTTCGGAGTAGGCCCCGCGGCGCAGTATTTT. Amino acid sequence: CASSFGVGPAAQYF.